Below, 3 T cell receptor beta chains from the same sample are listed, as sequenced in a study of CD8+ T cells in alopecia areata. The treatment is: oral pan-JAK inhibitor, 5-10 mg twice daily. Sequencing relied on a cDNA template that was reverse transcribed from extracted RNA. Method: immunoSEQ multiplex PCR; TCRdb's copy keeps in-frame clones and lacks some. The sample carries approximately 280,000 clones, roughly 60% recorded once. Sample: CD4+ T cells sorted from blood, taken at week 24, from a patient treated with tofacitinib. Receptors were obtained from a human donor with alopecia areata.

This clone was seen a handful of times. The chain couples TRBV19 to TRBJ1-1, with TRBD1 identical over 7 bases. Trimming removed 4 bases from V and 4 bases from J; junction bases left unmatched: 6. In germline, CDR1 is LNHDA, CDR2 SQIVND (reference sequence). The CDR3 spans 14 residues. CDR3 in DNA: TGTGCCAGTAGTACCGACAGGGTGGCCACTGAAGCTTTCTTT. It yields the protein CASSTDRVATEAFF.

This chain connects TRBV7-2 to TRBJ2-3, with TRBD1 as a possible D gene (5 bases). Per the germline V gene, CDR1 is SGHTA and CDR2 is FQGNSA. The CDR3 is made up of 15 amino acids. The V and J ends lost 4 bases and 1 base respectively, with 12 bases between them. The CDR3 here is CASSYRTTGTDTQYF. CDR3 nucleotides: TGTGCCAGCAGCTACCGTACGACAGGCACAGATACGCAGTATTTT.

The chain uses TRBV27 and TRBJ2-7, with D tentatively TRBD1 or TRBD2 (5 bases each). Trimming shortened V by 2 bases and J by 2 bases, and 10 bases separated the two germline ends. The length of the CDR3 is 14 residues. Per germline, CDR1 MNHEY and CDR2 SMNVEV (reference sequence). CDR3 sequence reads: CASSLRQGPYEQYF. CDR3 nucleotide sequence: TGTGCCAGCAGTTTAAGGCAGGGACCCTACGAGCAGTACTTC.